This paragraph reports one T cell receptor beta chain. These data come from a study of blood T cell repertoires in COVID-19. Study summary: Acute and convalescent COVID-19 specimens originated in the United States, Italy and Spain. T cells, B-cell-depleted T cells, or PBMCs supplied cDNA or gDNA.

Original methodology: Cell counts per sample came from amplifying reference gene primers. The table came from immunoSEQ multiplex PCR; TCRdb's copy has only in-frame clones and leaves some out. V, J and clone size derive from that table, while D and trimming were established from the DNA sequence. The sample shows a few hundred thousand clones, 70% to 90% of them seen only once. Trimming removed 4 bases from V and 9 bases from J; junction bases left unmatched: 2. The CDR3 sequence is 12 residues long. CDR1 is SNHLY and CDR2 is FYNNEI in the germline V gene. What was sequenced was peripheral blood. V gene TRBV2 combines with J gene TRBJ2-1, with TRBD1 matching 8 bases. This TCR was sampled from a man aged 40-55 years with acute or convalescent COVID-19. CDR3 nucleotides: TGTGCCAGCAGTGGACAGGGGACTGAGCAGTTCTTC. Translating it yields CASSGQGTEQFF.